This TCR beta chain is drawn from a study of shared clonotypes between healthy human individuals. Regarding this clone: One end of the junction is discordant with germline, which a read error may explain.

This CDR3 is built from 13 residues. The germline V gene encodes CDR1 MNHEY and CDR2 SVGAGI. The method was immunoSEQ multiplex PCR; TCRdb's version includes in-frame clones alone and lacks a portion of them. The sample lists about 600,000 clones, approximately 97% seen once, with less than 0.065% in the top ten. This clonotype originated in a woman in her thirties in good health. Sequencing was done on a sample of naive CD4+ T cells sorted from blood. Subset of the sample: CD45RA+ positively selected. The chain links TRBV6-5 to TRBJ1-4; D unresolved. For the CDR3, the DNA is TGTGCCACCAGTAAAACTAATCGGGAAAAACTGTTTTTT. The encoded protein is CATSKTNREKLFF.